The clone carrying this T cell receptor (beta chain) was detected once. The CDR3 contains 17 residues. Trimming shortened V by 7 bases and J by 1 base, and 21 bases separated the two germline ends. Donation came from healthy Caucasian individuals in Russia who were aged roughly 6 to 95. Each donor's blood draw was approximately 10 milliliters of peripheral blood. The authors isolated at least 7 million PBMCs per sample. The authors ran a second PCR of roughly 7 to 11 cycles using a sample-barcoded 5' primer and a J-beta primer mix. Sequencing of every sample gave 3 million or more CDR3-containing paired-end reads. One entry per CDR3 protein results from TCRdb running MiXCR on the 5' RACE reads. The data show 2 million or so distinct CDR3 sequences, with 49% seen just once and more than 2% held by the top ten. The sample originates from a study of blood T cells in healthy people across ages.

This clonotype was obtained from a woman between 40 and 55 years old in good health. The rearrangement uses TRBV12-3 or TRBV12-4 and TRBJ2-3; D possibly matches TRBD1 or TRBD2 (5 bases each). Sample: blood. In nucleotides, the CDR3 is TGTGCCAGCATCCCTGAGGGGCGGATCCTGGGCACAGATACGCAGTATTTT. This gives the protein CASIPEGRILGTDTQYF.